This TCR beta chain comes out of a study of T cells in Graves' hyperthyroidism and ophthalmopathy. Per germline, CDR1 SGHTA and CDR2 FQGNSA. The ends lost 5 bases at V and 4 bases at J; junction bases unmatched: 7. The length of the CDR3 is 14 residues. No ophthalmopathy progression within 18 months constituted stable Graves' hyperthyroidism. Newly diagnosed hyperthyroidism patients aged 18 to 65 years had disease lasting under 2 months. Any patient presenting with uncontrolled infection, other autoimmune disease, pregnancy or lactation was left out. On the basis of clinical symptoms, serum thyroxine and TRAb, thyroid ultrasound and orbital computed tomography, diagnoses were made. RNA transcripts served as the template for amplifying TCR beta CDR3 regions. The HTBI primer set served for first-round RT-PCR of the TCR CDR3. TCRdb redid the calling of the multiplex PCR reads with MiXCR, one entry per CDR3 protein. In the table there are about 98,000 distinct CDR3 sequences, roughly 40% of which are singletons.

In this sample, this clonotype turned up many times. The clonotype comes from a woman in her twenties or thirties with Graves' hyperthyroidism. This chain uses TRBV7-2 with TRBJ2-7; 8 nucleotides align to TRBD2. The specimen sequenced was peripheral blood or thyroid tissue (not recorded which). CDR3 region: CASSPQASGYEQYF. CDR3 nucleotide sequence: TGTGCCAGCAGCCCGCAGGCTAGCGGGTACGAGCAGTACTTC.